The rows below give T cell receptor beta chains drawn from one sample of a study of blood T cell repertoires in COVID-19. This table comes from immunoSEQ multiplex PCR, and its TCRdb copy is limited to in-frame clones, with some not included. The data contain roughly 320,000 clones, roughly 85% of them singletons. What was sequenced was peripheral blood. The receptor source for this set is a human donor in a cohort sampled during active COVID-19. CDR3s include the opening cysteine and the closing phenylalanine or tryptophan. The D gene is left open where the match is weak. Some rows have no size entry. The others give once, few or many, or a class for an expanded clone.

TRBD1,TRBV12-5,14,NA,TRBJ1-4,CASGKGTGGEKLFF,TGTGCTAGTGGGAAGGGGACAGGGGGCGAAAAACTGTTTTTT
NA,TRBV29-1,10,NA,TRBJ2-3,CSVPGDTQYF,TGCAGCGTACCAGGAGATACGCAGTATTTT
TRBD1,TRBV2,12,NA,TRBJ2-1,CATRTGNNEQFF,TGTGCCACTCGGACAGGGAACAATGAGCAGTTCTTC
NA,TRBV19,17,NA,TRBJ1-2,CASSSEKTGRFYYGYTF,TGTGCCAGTAGCTCAGAGAAGACAGGCCGCTTTTACTATGGCTACACCTTC
TRBD1,TRBV9,13,NA,TRBJ1-3,CASSRTGVNTIYF,TGTGCCAGCAGCCGGACAGGGGTTAACACCATATATTTT
TRBD1,TRBV2,14,NA,TRBJ1-2,CASSERGLEYGYTF,TGTGCCAGCAGTGAAAGGGGGCTTGAGTATGGCTACACCTTC
TRBD1,TRBV25-1,16,NA,TRBJ1-2,CASSETGDPKNYGYTF,TGTGCCAGCAGTGAGACAGGGGACCCCAAAAACTATGGCTACACCTTC
NA,TRBV7-6,16,NA,TRBJ2-2,CASSVSGSGNTGELFF,TGTGCCAGCAGCGTGTCGGGGTCGGGTAACACCGGGGAGCTGTTTTTT
TRBD2,TRBV2,13,NA,TRBJ2-3,CASSGGPTDTQYF,TGTGCCAGTAGCGGGGGACCCACAGATACGCAGTATTTT
NA,TRBV10-3,16,NA,TRBJ2-7,CAISELTGRSVYEQYF,TGTGCCATCAGTGAGTTAACAGGGAGATCGGTCTACGAGCAGTACTTC
NA,TRBV18,13,NA,TRBJ2-7,CASSPAADYEQYF,TGTGCCAGCTCACCAGCGGCTGACTACGAGCAGTACTTC
NA,TRBV19,15,NA,TRBJ1-5,CASMAGQVPNQPQHF,TGTGCCAGTATGGCAGGGCAGGTCCCCAATCAGCCCCAGCATTTT
NA,TRBV14,14,NA,TRBJ2-4,CASSPRALKNIQYF,TGTGCCAGCAGCCCCAGGGCGCTCAAAAACATTCAGTACTTC
TRBD2,TRBV12-5,16,NA,TRBJ2-2,CASGLVTSGGTGELFF,TGTGCTAGTGGTTTGGTGACTAGCGGGGGCACCGGGGAGCTGTTTTTT
TRBD1,TRBV6-5,13,NA,TRBJ1-1,CASNIGTATEAFF,TGTGCCAGCAACATTGGGACAGCGACTGAAGCTTTCTTT
NA,TRBV7-2,13,NA,TRBJ2-7,CASSLSGAYEQYF,TGTGCCAGCAGCTTATCAGGGGCCTACGAGCAGTACTTC
NA,TRBV27,15,NA,TRBJ2-7,CASSLGGGLTYEQYF,TGTGCCAGCAGTCTAGGGGGGGGGTTAACCTACGAGCAGTACTTC
NA,TRBV5-6,14,NA,TRBJ1-2,CASSPGGSRYGYTF,TGTGCCAGCAGCCCGGGGGGGTCGCGATATGGCTACACCTTC
NA,TRBV25-1,16,NA,TRBJ1-1,CASSEFGGPLNTEAFF,TGTGCCAGCAGTGAATTCGGGGGACCCCTGAACACTGAAGCTTTCTTT
NA,TRBV6-5,14,NA,TRBJ1-5,CASGWGGGNQPQHF,TGTGCCAGCGGCTGGGGAGGCGGCAATCAGCCCCAGCATTTT
TRBD2,TRBV10-3,15,NA,TRBJ2-1,CATGEERGVYNEQFF,TGTGCCACCGGGGAGGAGCGGGGCGTGTACAATGAGCAGTTCTTC
TRBD2,TRBV6-5,15,once,TRBJ2-2,CASMAGGRDTGELFF,TGTGCCAGCATGGCGGGGGGGCGGGACACCGGGGAGCTGTTTTTT
TRBD1,TRBV27,13,NA,TRBJ2-5,CASSPGQGATQYF,TGTGCCAGCAGTCCGGGACAGGGTGCGACCCAGTACTTC
TRBD2,TRBV12-3/TRBV12-4,13,NA,TRBJ2-3,CASSSGTSGGQYF,TGTGCCAGCAGCTCAGGGACTAGCGGGGGGCAGTATTTT
TRBD1,TRBV5-1,14,NA,TRBJ1-1,CASSKTDRVTEAFF,TGCGCCAGCAGCAAAACAGACAGGGTCACTGAAGCTTTCTTT
TRBD1,TRBV29-1,14,NA,TRBJ2-7,CSVKLTGGSYEQYF,TGCAGCGTTAAACTCACAGGGGGATCCTACGAGCAGTACTTC